The clone carrying this T cell receptor (beta chain) was seen more than once but under ten times. Antigen specificity is unknown. CDR1 is ENHRY, CDR2 SYGVKD, per germline. V trimming: 10 bases; J trimming: 7 bases; junction bases outside the gene matches: 14. CDR3 length: 15 residues. The data were obtained in a study of T cells in Graves' hyperthyroidism and ophthalmopathy. Study information: Once the initial diagnosis was made, peripheral blood was obtained before any treatment.

Study-level results: Most thyroid clonotypes expanded above 0.001 appeared in blood too.

No progression to ophthalmopathy during 18 months of follow-up defined stable disease. Authors of the study amplified TCR beta CDR3 regions from RNA transcripts. With the HTBI primer set, the TCR CDR3 went through a first round of RT-PCR. TCRdb passed the multiplex PCR reads through MiXCR, listing each CDR3 protein once. The sample lists about 740,000 distinct CDR3 sequences; 11% to 15% were seen once. The chain carries TRBV10-3 and TRBJ2-3; 10 bases map to TRBD1. Sequenced input: blood. The sequence derives from a woman aged 18-29 years with Graves' hyperthyroidism. In DNA form, the CDR3 reads TGTGCCACCCTTACCCCTGACAGGGGGCAAAATACGCAGTATTTT. Translating gives CATLTPDRGQNTQYF.